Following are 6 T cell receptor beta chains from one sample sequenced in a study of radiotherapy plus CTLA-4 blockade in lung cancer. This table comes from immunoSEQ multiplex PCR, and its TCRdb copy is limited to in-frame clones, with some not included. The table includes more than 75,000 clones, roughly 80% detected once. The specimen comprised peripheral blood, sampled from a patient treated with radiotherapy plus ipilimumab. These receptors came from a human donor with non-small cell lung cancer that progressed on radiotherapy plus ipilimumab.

CDR3 DNA: TGTGCCAGCAGCTTGCCGGGAGGGATGTACAATGAGCAGTTCTTC. Encoded protein: CASSLPGGMYNEQFF. This sequence joins TRBV5-6 and TRBJ2-1, with TRBD2 identical over 8 bases. The CDR3 consists of 15 residues. Germline V lookup: CDR1 SGHDT, CDR2 YYEEEE. The V segment lost 1 base and the J segment 4 bases; nucleotides outside the gene matches: 4. The complete variable domain, with remaining parts taken from reference TRBV5-6 and TRBJ2-1, reads DAGVTQSPTHLIKTRGQQVTLRCSPKSGHDTVSWYQQALGQGPQFIFQYYEEEERQRGNFPDRFSGHQFPNYSSELNVNALLLGDSALYLCASSLPGGMYNEQFFGPGTRLTVL.

The CDR3 DNA reads as TGCGCCAGCAGCGCCCGGGACTCGAACACCGGGGAGCTGTTTTTT. Its protein is CASSARDSNTGELFF. V is TRBV5-1 and J is TRBJ2-2, with D possibly TRBD2 on 6 matching bases. Germline-derived CDR1 and CDR2 are SGHRS and YFSETQ. The CDR3 is 15 residues long. V lost 4 bases, J lost 0 bases, and 10 bases lay in between. Based on the CDR3 plus reference TRBV5-1 and TRBJ2-2, the full variable domain is KAGVTQTPRYLIKTRGQQVTLSCSPISGHRSVSWYQQTPGQGLQFLFEYFSETQRNKGNFPGRFSGRQFSNSRSEMNVSTLELGDSALYLCASSARDSNTGELFFGEGSRLTVL.

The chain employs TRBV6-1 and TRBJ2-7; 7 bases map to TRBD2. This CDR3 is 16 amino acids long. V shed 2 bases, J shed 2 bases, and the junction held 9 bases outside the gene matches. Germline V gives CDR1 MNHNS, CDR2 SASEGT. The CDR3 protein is CASSEILAASTYEQYF. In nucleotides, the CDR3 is TGTGCCAGCAGTGAAATTCTAGCGGCCTCAACCTACGAGCAGTACTTC.

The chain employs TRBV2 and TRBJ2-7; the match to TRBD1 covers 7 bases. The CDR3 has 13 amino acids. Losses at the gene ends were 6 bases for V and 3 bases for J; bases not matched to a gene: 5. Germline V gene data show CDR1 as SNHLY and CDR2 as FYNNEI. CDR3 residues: CASRDRLIYEQYV. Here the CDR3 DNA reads TGTGCCAGCAGGGACAGGTTAATCTACGAGCAGTACGTC.

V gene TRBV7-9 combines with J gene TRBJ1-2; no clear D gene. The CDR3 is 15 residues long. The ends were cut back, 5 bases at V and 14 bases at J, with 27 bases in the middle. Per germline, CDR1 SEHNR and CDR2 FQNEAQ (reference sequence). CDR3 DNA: TGTGCCAGCAGCCCGACGGCCCCCTTGGGATCTAAGGGAACCTTC. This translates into CASSPTAPLGSKGTF.

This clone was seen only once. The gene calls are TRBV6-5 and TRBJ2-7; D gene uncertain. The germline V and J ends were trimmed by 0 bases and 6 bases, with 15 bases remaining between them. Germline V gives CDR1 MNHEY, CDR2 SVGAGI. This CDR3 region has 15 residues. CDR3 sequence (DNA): TGTGCCAGCAGTTACTCCCCGGACCCATCCGGCGAGCAGTACGTC. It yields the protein CASSYSPDPSGEQYV.